In this sample, the clone carrying this T cell receptor (beta chain) turned up many times. Its specificity is unknown. The source of the sample is a study of CD8 T cells in ankylosing spondylitis. Library preparation for TCR beta used quantitative 5'-RACE with molecular barcodes. TCRdb reanalysed the 5' RACE reads using MiXCR and keeps one entry per CDR3 protein. The sample yields about 160,000 distinct CDR3 sequences, under 45% seen once. V dropped 4 bases and J dropped 5; count of bases not matched to a gene: 11. In germline, CDR1 is SGDLS, CDR2 YYNGEE. This CDR3 comprises 16 residues. Study-level findings and limits: Made up of 7 to 9 highly homologous variants, a TCR beta motif appeared characteristic of ankylosing spondylitis blood. From matched ankylosing spondylitis synovial fluid, disease-linked clones were reportedly recovered at significantly enriched levels. A number of the motif variants had already been described in reactive arthritis synovial fluid and blood.

J is TRBJ2-3 and V is TRBV9; 9 bases map to TRBD2. Sequencing was performed on synovial fluid, either unsorted or a sorted T cell fraction (not recorded which). This clonotype was obtained from a male donor with ankylosing spondylitis. This chain's CDR3 is CASSTPLAGVIDTQYF. In nucleotides, the CDR3 is TGTGCCAGCAGCACTCCCTTAGCGGGAGTAATAGATACGCAGTATTTT.